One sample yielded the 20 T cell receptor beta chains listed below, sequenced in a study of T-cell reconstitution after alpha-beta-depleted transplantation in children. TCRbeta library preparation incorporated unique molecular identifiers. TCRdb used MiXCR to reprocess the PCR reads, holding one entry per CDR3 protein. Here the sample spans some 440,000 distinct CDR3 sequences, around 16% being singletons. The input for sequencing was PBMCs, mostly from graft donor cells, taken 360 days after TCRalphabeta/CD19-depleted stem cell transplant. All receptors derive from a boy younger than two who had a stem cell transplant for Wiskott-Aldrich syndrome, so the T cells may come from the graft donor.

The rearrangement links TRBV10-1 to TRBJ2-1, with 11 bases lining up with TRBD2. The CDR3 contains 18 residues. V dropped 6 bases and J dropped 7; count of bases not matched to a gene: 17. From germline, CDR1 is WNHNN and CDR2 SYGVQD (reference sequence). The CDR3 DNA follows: TGCGCCAGCAGCCTAAGAAAACCGACTAGCGGGAAGTTAAATGAGCAGTTCTTC. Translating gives CASSLRKPTSGKLNEQFF.

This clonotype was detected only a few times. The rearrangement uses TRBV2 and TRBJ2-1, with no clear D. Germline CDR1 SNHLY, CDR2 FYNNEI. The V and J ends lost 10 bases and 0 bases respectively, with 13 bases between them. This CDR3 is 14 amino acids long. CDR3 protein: CATRVTSSYNEQFF. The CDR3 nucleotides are TGTGCCACCCGAGTGACAAGCTCCTACAATGAGCAGTTCTTC. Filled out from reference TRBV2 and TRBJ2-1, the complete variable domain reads EPEVTQTPSHQVTQMGQEVILRCVPISNHLYFYWYRQILGQKVEFLVSFYNNEISEKSEIFDDQFSVERPDGSNFTLKIRSTKLEDSAMYFCATRVTSSYNEQFFGPGTRLTVL.

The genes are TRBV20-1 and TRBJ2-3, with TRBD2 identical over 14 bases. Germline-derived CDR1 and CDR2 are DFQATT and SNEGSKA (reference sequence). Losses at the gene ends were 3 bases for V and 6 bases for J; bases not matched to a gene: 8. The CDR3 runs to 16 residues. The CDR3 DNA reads TGCAGTGCTAGCGGGACTAGCGGGAGATCTTTTGATACGCAGTATTTT. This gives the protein CSASGTSGRSFDTQYF.

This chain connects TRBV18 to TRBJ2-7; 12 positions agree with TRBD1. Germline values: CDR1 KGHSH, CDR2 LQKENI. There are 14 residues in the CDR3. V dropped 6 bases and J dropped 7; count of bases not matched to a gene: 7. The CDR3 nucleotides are TGTGCCAGCTCGTCCGGGACAGGGGGCCGGGAGCAGTACTTC. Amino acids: CASSSGTGGREQYF.

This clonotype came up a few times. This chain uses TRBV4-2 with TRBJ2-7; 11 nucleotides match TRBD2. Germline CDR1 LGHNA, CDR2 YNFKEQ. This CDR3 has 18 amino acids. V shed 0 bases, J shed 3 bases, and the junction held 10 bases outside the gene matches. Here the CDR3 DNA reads TGTGCCAGCAGCCAAGAACCGTCGGGACTAGCGGTCCTCTACGAGCAGTACTTC. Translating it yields CASSQEPSGLAVLYEQYF.

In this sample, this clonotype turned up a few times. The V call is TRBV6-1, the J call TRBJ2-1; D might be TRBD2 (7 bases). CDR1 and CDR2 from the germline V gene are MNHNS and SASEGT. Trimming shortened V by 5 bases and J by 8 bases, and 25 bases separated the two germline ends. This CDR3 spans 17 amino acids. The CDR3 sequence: CASSTPISWGGQHEQFF. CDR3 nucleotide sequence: TGTGCCAGCAGTACCCCCATCTCGTGGGGGGGCCAGCATGAGCAGTTCTTC.

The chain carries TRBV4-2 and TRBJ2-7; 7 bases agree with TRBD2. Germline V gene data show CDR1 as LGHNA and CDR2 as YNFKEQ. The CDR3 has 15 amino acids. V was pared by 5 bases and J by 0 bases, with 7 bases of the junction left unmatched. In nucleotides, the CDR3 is TGTGCCAGCAGCTTAAGAGCGGGGCGCTCCTACGAGCAGTACTTC. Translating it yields CASSLRAGRSYEQYF.

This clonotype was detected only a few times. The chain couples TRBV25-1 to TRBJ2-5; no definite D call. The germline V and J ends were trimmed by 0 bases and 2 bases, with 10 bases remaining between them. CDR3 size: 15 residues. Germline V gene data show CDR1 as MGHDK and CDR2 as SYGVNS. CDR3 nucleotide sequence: TGTGCCAGCAGTGAATATAAAGCCAGGCAAGAGACCCAGTACTTC. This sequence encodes CASSEYKARQETQYF.

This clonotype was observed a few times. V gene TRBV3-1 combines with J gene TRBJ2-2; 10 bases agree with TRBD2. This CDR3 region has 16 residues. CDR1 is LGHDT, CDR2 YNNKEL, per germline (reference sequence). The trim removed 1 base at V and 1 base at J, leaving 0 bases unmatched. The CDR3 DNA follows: TGTGCCAGCAGCCAAGTAGCGGGAGGGAACACCGGGGAGCTGTTTTTT. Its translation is CASSQVAGGNTGELFF.

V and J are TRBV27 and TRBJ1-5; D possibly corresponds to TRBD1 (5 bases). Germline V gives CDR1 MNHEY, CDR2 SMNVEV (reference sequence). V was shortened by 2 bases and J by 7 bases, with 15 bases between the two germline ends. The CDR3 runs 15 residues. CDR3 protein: CASSLRTGRGQPQHF. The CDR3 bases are TGTGCCAGCAGTTTAAGGACGGGGAGGGGACAGCCCCAGCATTTT.

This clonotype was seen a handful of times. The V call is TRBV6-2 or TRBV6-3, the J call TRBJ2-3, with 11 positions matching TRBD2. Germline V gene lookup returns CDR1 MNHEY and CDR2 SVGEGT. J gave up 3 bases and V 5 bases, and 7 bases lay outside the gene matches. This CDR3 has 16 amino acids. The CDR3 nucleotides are TGTGCCAGCAGTCGTCCACTAGCGGGGGTTACAGATACGCAGTATTTT. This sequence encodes CASSRPLAGVTDTQYF.

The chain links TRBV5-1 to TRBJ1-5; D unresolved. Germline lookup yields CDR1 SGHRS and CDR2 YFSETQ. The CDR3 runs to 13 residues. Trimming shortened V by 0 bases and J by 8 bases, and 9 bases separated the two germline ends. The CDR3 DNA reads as TGCGCCAGCAGCTTGGAAGGATGGGAGCCCCAGCATTTT. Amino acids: CASSLEGWEPQHF.

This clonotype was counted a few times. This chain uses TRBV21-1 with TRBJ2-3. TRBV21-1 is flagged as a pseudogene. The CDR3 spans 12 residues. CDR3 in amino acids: CATAIGTDTQYF. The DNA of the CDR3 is TGTGCCACCGCGATTGGCACAGATACGCAGTATTTT.

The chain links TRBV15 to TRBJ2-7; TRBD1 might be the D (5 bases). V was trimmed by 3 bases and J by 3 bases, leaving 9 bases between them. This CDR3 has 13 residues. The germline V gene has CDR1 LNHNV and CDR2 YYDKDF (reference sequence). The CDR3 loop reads CATSRKGLYEQYF. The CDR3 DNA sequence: TGTGCCACCAGCAGGAAGGGGCTCTACGAGCAGTACTTC.

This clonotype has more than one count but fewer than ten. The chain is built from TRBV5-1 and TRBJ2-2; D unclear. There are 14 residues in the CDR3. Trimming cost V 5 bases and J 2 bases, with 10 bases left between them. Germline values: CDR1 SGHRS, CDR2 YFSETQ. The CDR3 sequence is CASSKVVNTGELFF. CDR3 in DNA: TGCGCCAGCAGTAAAGTAGTTAACACCGGGGAGCTGTTTTTT. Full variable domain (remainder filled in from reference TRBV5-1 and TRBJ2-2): KAGVTQTPRYLIKTRGQQVTLSCSPISGHRSVSWYQQTPGQGLQFLFEYFSETQRNKGNFPGRFSGRQFSNSRSEMNVSTLELGDSALYLCASSKVVNTGELFFGEGSRLTVL.

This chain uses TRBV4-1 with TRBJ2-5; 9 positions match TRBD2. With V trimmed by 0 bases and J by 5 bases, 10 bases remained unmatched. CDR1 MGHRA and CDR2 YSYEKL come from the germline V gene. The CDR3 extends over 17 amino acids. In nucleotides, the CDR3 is TGCGCCAGCAGCCAAGATGCGGCGGGGGGGCCGGACGAGACCCAGTACTTC. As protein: CASSQDAAGGPDETQYF.

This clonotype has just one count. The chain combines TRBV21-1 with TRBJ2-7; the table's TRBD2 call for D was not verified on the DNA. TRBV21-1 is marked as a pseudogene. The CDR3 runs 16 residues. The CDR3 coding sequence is TGTGCCAGCAATGCGGGAGAACCTGGGGGAATCTACGTGCAGTACTTC. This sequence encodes CASNAGEPGGIYVQYF.

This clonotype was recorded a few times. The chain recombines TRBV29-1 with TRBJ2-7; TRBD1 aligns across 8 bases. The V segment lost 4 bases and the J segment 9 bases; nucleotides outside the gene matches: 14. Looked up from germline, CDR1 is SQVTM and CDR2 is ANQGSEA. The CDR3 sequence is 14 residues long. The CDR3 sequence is CSVGPRTGPFGQYF. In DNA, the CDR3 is TGCAGCGTTGGGCCCCGGACAGGGCCCTTTGGGCAGTACTTC.

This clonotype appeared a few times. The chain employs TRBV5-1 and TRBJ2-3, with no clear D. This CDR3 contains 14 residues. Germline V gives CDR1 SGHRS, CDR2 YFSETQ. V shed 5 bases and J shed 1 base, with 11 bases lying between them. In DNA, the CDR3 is TGCGCCAGCAGGGCTCTCCAGGGCACAGATACGCAGTATTTT. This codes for CASRALQGTDTQYF. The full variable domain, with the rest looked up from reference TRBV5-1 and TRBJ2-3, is KAGVTQTPRYLIKTRGQQVTLSCSPISGHRSVSWYQQTPGQGLQFLFEYFSETQRNKGNFPGRFSGRQFSNSRSEMNVSTLELGDSALYLCASRALQGTDTQYFGPGTRLTVL.

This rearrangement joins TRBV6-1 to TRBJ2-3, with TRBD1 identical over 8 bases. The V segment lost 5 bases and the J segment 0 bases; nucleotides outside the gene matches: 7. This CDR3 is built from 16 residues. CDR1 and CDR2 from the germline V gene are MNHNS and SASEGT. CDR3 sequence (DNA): TGTGCCAGCAGTCTCCTGGACAGGGCAAGCACAGATACGCAGTATTTT. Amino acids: CASSLLDRASTDTQYF.